Included here is one T cell receptor (beta chain) sequence, with context. The CDR3 is made up of 14 amino acids. V was trimmed by 1 base and J by 6 bases, leaving 11 bases between them. The germline V gene has CDR1 SGHDN and CDR2 FVKESK. This entry comes from a study of CD8 T cells in Susac syndrome. In blood CD8+ and CD4+ T cells, TCR beta underwent sequencing. Healthy donors served as age- and sex-matched controls. Reverse transcription of roughly 0.5 to 1 ug RNA used random hexamers. The CDR3 of TCR beta was amplified by immunoSEQ multiplex PCR across 54 Vbeta and 13 Jbeta. Via MiXCR, TCRdb re-called the immunoSEQ multiplex PCR reads, giving one row per CDR3 protein. The sample consists of around 140,000 distinct CDR3 sequences, approximately 94% of them appearing once.

V and J are TRBV14 and TRBJ2-3; no reliable D call. The clonotype was recovered from a human donor in good health. Sequencing was done on a sample of CD4+ T cells from PBMCs. This CDR3 is CASSQGQFWDTQYF. The CDR3 DNA reads as TGTGCCAGCAGCCAAGGGCAGTTTTGGGATACGCAGTATTTT.